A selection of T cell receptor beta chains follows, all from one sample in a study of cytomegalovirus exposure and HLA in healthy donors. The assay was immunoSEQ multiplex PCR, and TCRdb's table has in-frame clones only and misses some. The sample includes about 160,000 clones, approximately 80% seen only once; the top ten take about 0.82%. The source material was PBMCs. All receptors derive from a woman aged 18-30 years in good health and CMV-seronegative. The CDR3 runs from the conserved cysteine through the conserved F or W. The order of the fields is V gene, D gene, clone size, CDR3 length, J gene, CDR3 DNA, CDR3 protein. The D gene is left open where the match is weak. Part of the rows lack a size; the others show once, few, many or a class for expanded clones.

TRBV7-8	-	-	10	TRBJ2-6	TGTGCCCAGTTCTCCAACGTCCTGACTTTC	CAQFSNVLTF
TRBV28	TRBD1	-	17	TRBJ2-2	TGTGCCAGCAGTCCCTCCTGGGGACAGGCGAACACCGGGGAGCTGTTTTTT	CASSPSWGQANTGELFF
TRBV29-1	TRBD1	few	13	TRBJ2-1	TGCAGCGCAACAGGGGAGTTCTACAATGAGCAGTTCTTC	CSATGEFYNEQFF
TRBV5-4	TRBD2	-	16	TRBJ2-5	TGTGCCAGCAGCCACTTAGCGGGAGGTGGGGAAGAGACCCAGTACTTC	CASSHLAGGGEETQYF
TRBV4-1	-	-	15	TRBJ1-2	TGCGCCAGCAGCCAAGAAGGGAGCAGGTCATATGGCTACACCTTC	CASSQEGSRSYGYTF
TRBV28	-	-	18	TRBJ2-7	TGTGCCAGCAGCCATAGCGCGGGACAGAACCCGTTTGCGTACGAGCAGTACTTC	CASSHSAGQNPFAYEQYF
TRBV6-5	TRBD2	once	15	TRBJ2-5	TGTGCCAGCACCAAGAGGGGACTAGCGGGAACAGGGCAGTACTTC	CASTKRGLAGTGQYF
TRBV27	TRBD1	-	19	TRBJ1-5	TGTGCCAGCAGTCCCCGCCGTCCACAGGGGGCATTTTATAATCAGCCCCAGCATTTT	CASSPRRPQGAFYNQPQHF
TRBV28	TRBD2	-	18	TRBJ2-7	TGTGCCAGCAGTTTGTCCTCGGGACTAGCGGGGAACTCCTACGAGCAGTACTTC	CASSLSSGLAGNSYEQYF
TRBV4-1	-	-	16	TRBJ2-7	TGCGCCAGCAGCCAAGACGGCGACAGCACGACCTACGAGCAGTACTTC	CASSQDGDSTTYEQYF